What follows are 15 T cell receptor beta chains derived from one specimen sequenced in a study of shared clonotypes between healthy human individuals (TCRdb year 2020). The library was prepared using the immunoSEQ multiplex PCR assay. TCRdb obtained this table from immuneACCESS and retained in-frame rearrangements with V and J assigned. These tables miss some clones; where compared with another copy, unresolved V genes account for less than half of the shortfall, and the remainder is unexplained. The sample table records millions of clones; over 85% of these occur just once. Around 0.4% of the sample is in the top ten clones. The sample was naive CD4+ T cells from PBMCs. The cell subset or site tag for this specimen amounts to: CD45RA+ positively selected. The receptors were sampled from a man younger than 35 in good health. Some clones in this sample may be carry-over from other donors' samples.

The V gene is TRBV11-3, the J gene TRBJ2-1; 8 bases align to TRBD1. In germline, CDR1 is SGHNT, CDR2 YENEEA. The length of the CDR3 is 15 residues. V was pared by 1 base and J by 3 bases, with 2 bases of the junction left unmatched. CDR3 coding DNA: TGTGCCAGCAGCTTAGGAGGACAGGGCTACAATGAGCAGTTCTTC. Its protein product is CASSLGGQGYNEQFF.

The V call is TRBV27, the J call TRBJ2-7; maybe TRBD2 (5 bases). CDR1 is MNHEY and CDR2 is SMNVEV in the germline V gene (reference sequence). Trimming left V 0 bases short and J 0 bases short, with 15 bases between. There are 17 residues in the CDR3. As DNA, the CDR3 is TGTGCCAGCAGTTTATCGTTCAGAGGGAAACCCTCCTACGAGCAGTACTTC. Protein: CASSLSFRGKPSYEQYF.

V and J are TRBV4-3 and TRBJ2-3; no clear D. Germline loops: CDR1 LGHNA, CDR2 YSLEER. This CDR3 region has 15 residues. The ends were cut back, 2 bases at V and 1 base at J, with 10 bases in the middle. CDR3: CASSQRSKGTDTQYF. The CDR3, as DNA: TGCGCCAGCAGCCAAAGGTCCAAGGGCACAGATACGCAGTATTTT.

The count of this clone is one. In nucleotides, the CDR3 is TGCGCCAGCAGCCAATCAGGGACAGGGGGGGCTGAGCAGTACTTC. Amino acids: CASSQSGTGGAEQYF. The chain links TRBV4-3 to TRBJ2-7, with 11 bases aligning to TRBD1. The CDR3 spans 15 residues. The J segment lost 7 bases and the V segment lost 2 bases, leaving 7 bases of the junction unmatched. Germline V gives CDR1 LGHNA, CDR2 YSLEER.

The V call is TRBV5-1, the J call TRBJ2-7; perhaps TRBD1 as D (5 bases). Germline lookup yields CDR1 SGHRS and CDR2 YFSETQ. This CDR3 comprises 14 residues. The germline V and J ends were trimmed by 0 bases and 5 bases, with 12 bases remaining between them. The CDR3 spells CASSLDQGEDEQYF. The DNA for the CDR3 is TGCGCCAGCAGCTTGGACCAGGGCGAGGACGAGCAGTACTTC.

The chain is built from TRBV28 and TRBJ2-4; D might be TRBD1 (6 bases). This CDR3 is 14 amino acids long. Germline assignment: CDR1 MDHEN and CDR2 SYDVKM. Trimming stripped 1 base from V and 6 bases from J, with 10 bases between. CDR3 nucleotides: TGTGCCAGCAGTTTATATACAGGGCTAAACATTCAGTACTTC. It yields the protein CASSLYTGLNIQYF.

The V call is TRBV6-6, the J call TRBJ1-1; 12 bases fit TRBD1. The V segment lost 2 bases and the J segment 10 bases; nucleotides outside the gene matches: 8. The CDR3 contains 15 residues. Germline CDR1 reads MNHNY; CDR2 reads SVGAGI (reference sequence). This CDR3 reads CASSYTGTGGVGAFF. CDR3 DNA sequence: TGTGCCAGCAGTTACACTGGGACAGGGGGCGTTGGAGCTTTCTTT.

The V and J genes are TRBV28 and TRBJ2-1, with 8 bases lining up with TRBD1. The CDR3 extends over 17 amino acids. The germline V gene encodes CDR1 MDHEN and CDR2 SYDVKM. V was pared by 2 bases and J by 3 bases, with 9 bases of the junction left unmatched. The CDR3 sequence is CASSLIQGASGYNEQFF. Written as DNA, the CDR3 is TGTGCCAGCAGTTTAATTCAGGGGGCTAGTGGCTACAATGAGCAGTTCTTC.

V and J are TRBV28 and TRBJ1-3; D perhaps matches TRBD1 (6 bases). Trimming shortened V by 2 bases and J by 0 bases, and 14 bases separated the two germline ends. The CDR3 is made up of 17 amino acids. CDR1 is MDHEN and CDR2 is SYDVKM in the germline V gene. CDR3 DNA: TGTGCCAGCAGTTTAGTGGGGGCCTTGCGCTCTGGAAACACCATATATTTT. It is translated as CASSLVGALRSGNTIYF.

The genes are TRBV10-3 and TRBJ1-1; 7 bases are shared with TRBD1. The length of the CDR3 is 17 residues. The germline V gene has CDR1 ENHRY and CDR2 SYGVKD. Germline trimming cut 5 bases from V and 0 bases from J; bases unmatched to any gene: 12. For the CDR3, the DNA is TGTGCCATCAGTTCGGCAACAGGGGCCCTTTTGAACACTGAAGCTTTCTTT. It encodes CAISSATGALLNTEAFF.

This rearrangement joins TRBV2 to TRBJ1-5, with D possibly TRBD1 on 5 matching bases. This CDR3 region has 14 residues. Germline CDR1 SNHLY, CDR2 FYNNEI. V lost 3 bases and J lost 5, with 11 bases in between. DNA of the CDR3: TGTGCCAGCAGTGACCAGGGAGCCGATCAGCCCCAGCATTTT. Translation gives CASSDQGADQPQHF.

This chain connects TRBV6-6 to TRBJ1-1; unclear D gene. Looked up from germline, CDR1 is MNHNY and CDR2 is SVGAGI (reference sequence). CDR3 length equals 12 residues. V was trimmed by 0 bases and J by 6 bases, leaving 5 bases between them. CDR3 residues: CASSYSRAEAFF. The CDR3 DNA reads as TGTGCCAGCAGTTACTCGCGTGCTGAAGCTTTCTTT.

The chain is built from TRBV5-1 and TRBJ2-1, with 13 bases fitting TRBD2. The CDR3 is made up of 16 amino acids. The germline CDR1 and CDR2 sequences are SGHRS and YFSETQ. With 2 bases clipped from V and 4 bases from J, the junction kept 3 bases outside the gene matches. CDR3 sequence: CASSLTSGRDYNEQFF. The CDR3 coding sequence is TGCGCCAGCAGCTTAACTAGCGGGAGGGATTACAATGAGCAGTTCTTC. The complete variable domain, with remaining parts taken from reference TRBV5-1 and TRBJ2-1, reads KAGVTQTPRYLIKTRGQQVTLSCSPISGHRSVSWYQQTPGQGLQFLFEYFSETQRNKGNFPGRFSGRQFSNSRSEMNVSTLELGDSALYLCASSLTSGRDYNEQFFGPGTRLTVL.

This sequence joins TRBV5-8 and TRBJ2-3, with D tentatively TRBD1 or TRBD2 (5 bases each). Germline lookup yields CDR1 SGHTS and CDR2 YDEGEE. The CDR3 runs to 14 residues. Trimming took 6 bases from V and 1 from J, leaving 12 bases between them. The CDR3 bases are TGTGCCAGCACCCGGCGAGGGGGCACAGATACGCAGTATTTT. It yields the protein CASTRRGGTDTQYF. Using reference TRBV5-8 and TRBJ2-3 for the parts outside the CDR3, the full variable domain is EAGVTQSPTHLIKTRGQQATLRCSPISGHTSVYWYQQALGLGLQFLLWYDEGEERNRGNFPPRFSGRQFPNYSSELNVNALELEDSALYLCASTRRGGTDTQYFGPGTRLTVL.

The V call is TRBV6-5, the J call TRBJ2-7; D perhaps matches TRBD1 (6 bases). Per the germline V gene, CDR1 is MNHEY and CDR2 is SVGAGI. Deletions cut 0 bases from V and 6 bases from J, with 15 bases between. CDR3 size: 15 residues. The CDR3 loop is CASSYSWGLQGEQYF. CDR3 bases: TGTGCCAGCAGTTACTCGTGGGGCTTACAGGGCGAGCAGTACTTC.